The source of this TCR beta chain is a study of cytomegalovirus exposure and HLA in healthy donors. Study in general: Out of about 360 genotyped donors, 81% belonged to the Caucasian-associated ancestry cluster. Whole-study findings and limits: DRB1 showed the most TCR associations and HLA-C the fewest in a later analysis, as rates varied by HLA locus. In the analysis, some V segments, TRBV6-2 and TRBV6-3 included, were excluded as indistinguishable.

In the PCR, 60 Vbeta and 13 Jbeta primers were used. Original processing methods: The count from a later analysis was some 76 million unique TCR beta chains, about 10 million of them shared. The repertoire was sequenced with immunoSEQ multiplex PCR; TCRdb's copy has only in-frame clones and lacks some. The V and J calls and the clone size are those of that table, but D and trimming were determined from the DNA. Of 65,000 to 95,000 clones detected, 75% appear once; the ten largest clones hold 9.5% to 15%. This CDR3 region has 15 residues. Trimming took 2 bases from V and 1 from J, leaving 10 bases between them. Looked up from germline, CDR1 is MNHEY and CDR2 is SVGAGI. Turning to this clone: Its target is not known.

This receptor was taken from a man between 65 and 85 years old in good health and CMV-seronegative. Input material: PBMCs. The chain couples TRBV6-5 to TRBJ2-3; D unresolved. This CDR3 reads CASSYGSPGTDTQYF. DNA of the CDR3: TGTGCCAGCAGTTACGGTAGCCCAGGCACAGATACGCAGTATTTT.